This TCR beta chain was sequenced in a study of beta chain features in type 1 diabetes. This CDR3 spans 19 amino acids. Germline V gene lookup returns CDR1 SGHRS and CDR2 YFSETQ. V lost 1 base and J lost 4; bases outside the gene matches: 13. This clone was observed a handful of times. As yet, its antigen is unknown. Study-level points and caveats: When Type 1 diabetes patients were examined, their TCRB CDR3s proved moderately but significantly shorter in all four CD4+ subsets.

Sequenced material consisted of expressed TCRB transcripts (all of the isolated RNA was reverse transcribed). Only in-frame clones appear in the TCRdb table, and some are missing; sequencing was by immunoSEQ multiplex PCR. The data contain about 26,000 clones, roughly 45% of them singletons. The sample taken for sequencing was stem cell memory CD4+ T cells from blood. The sequence was obtained from a man younger than 45 with type 1 diabetes. The chain joins TRBV5-1 to TRBJ2-3, with TRBD2 matching over 12 bases. The CDR3 reads CASSLLAGGPRLNPDTQYF. The DNA for the CDR3 is TGCGCCAGCAGCTTGCTAGCGGGAGGGCCTCGTTTAAATCCAGATACGCAGTATTTT.